The 14 T cell receptor beta chains below come from one sample, sequenced in a study of post-analysis software for immune sequencing data. Study-wide findings and caveats: Compared with controls, patients had more of 4 or 5 TRBV segments, including TRBV5-6, TRBV5-1 and TRBV20-1.

Incorporated into the TCR beta cDNA libraries were unique molecular identifiers, which served to reduce PCR and sequencing biases. One entry per CDR3 protein, called by TCRdb with MiXCR from the PCR reads. The sample shows about 200,000 distinct CDR3 sequences, 29% of them seen only once. Their recognized antigens are unknown. Sequencing was performed on blood. The receptor set was obtained from a girl aged 2-17 years with multiple sclerosis.

This clonotype has a count of ten or more. The chain couples TRBV6-6 to TRBJ2-7; possible D gene TRBD2, 7 bases. The CDR3 covers 15 residues. Germline CDR1 is MNHNY and CDR2 is SVGAGI (reference sequence). The V gene lost 3 bases and the J gene lost 6 bases, with 18 bases spanning the gap. The CDR3 bases are TGTGCCAGCAGTTATCCCGGGGGGCCTACCGCCGAGCAGTACTTC. The encoded protein is CASSYPGGPTAEQYF.

A remark on this clonotype: A much larger clone lies a single base off, so this may be a read error. The J gene is TRBJ1-2, the V gene TRBV6-5, with D possibly matching TRBD1 (6 bases). The CDR3 length is 15 residues. Germline CDR1 and CDR2: MNHEY and SVGAGI. The V end was cut by 6 bases, the J end by 1 base, with 15 bases between. CDR3 sequence: CASRTGQNHNYGYTF. The DNA of the CDR3 is TGTGCCAGCAGGACCGGACAGAACCATAACTATGGCTACACCTTC.

This clonotype was found many times. The chain uses TRBV28 and TRBJ2-1; 7 nucleotides agree with TRBD2. Trimming cost V 4 bases and J 10 bases; bases outside gene matches: 10. The V gene's germline CDR1 is MDHEN and CDR2 SYDVKM. The CDR3 extends over 14 amino acids. The CDR3 coding sequence is TGTGCCAGCAGTTCCCCCGCGGGAGCCCGCGAGCAGTTCTTC. It specifies CASSSPAGAREQFF.

This clonotype was detected ten times or more. J is TRBJ2-3 and V is TRBV24-1; D unclear. The CDR3 is 14 amino acids. Between the trimmed V and J ends, which lost 4 bases and 2 bases, there was a span of 9 bases. Germline-derived CDR1 and CDR2 are KGHDR and SFDVKD. The CDR3 DNA reads TGTGCCACCAGTGAGCCTGACTCCACAGATACGCAGTATTTT. Translated, it gives CATSEPDSTDTQYF.

This clonotype was observed many times. V usage is TRBV7-2 and J usage is TRBJ2-5, with 8 nucleotides matching TRBD2. The ends lost 0 bases at V and 4 bases at J; junction bases unmatched: 4. The germline V gene has CDR1 SGHTA and CDR2 FQGNSA. There are 15 residues in the CDR3. Here the CDR3 DNA reads TGTGCCAGCAGCTTAGCTAGCGGGGAGGCAGAGACCCAGTACTTC. It encodes CASSLASGEAETQYF.

This clonotype was seen a few times. CDR3 region: CASTREGAGETQYF. CDR3 nucleotide sequence: TGTGCCAGCACCCGTGAGGGGGCTGGAGAGACCCAGTACTTC. This chain connects TRBV2 to TRBJ2-5; 7 bases map to TRBD1. The CDR3 consists of 14 residues. Germline trimming cut 7 bases from V and 4 bases from J; bases unmatched to any gene: 9. Germline V gene data show CDR1 as SNHLY and CDR2 as FYNNEI.

The rearrangement uses TRBV28 and TRBJ2-7, with D perhaps matching TRBD2 (6 bases). This CDR3 region has 16 residues. V was trimmed by 3 bases and J by 4 bases, leaving 19 bases between them. CDR1 MDHEN and CDR2 SYDVKM come from the germline V gene. The CDR3 DNA is TGTGCCAGCAGTTTTGGGGGTTGGGGGGTTATTTACGAGCAGTACTTC. It specifies CASSFGGWGVIYEQYF.

In its sample, this clonotype was seen a few times. The rearrangement joins TRBV12-3 or TRBV12-4 to TRBJ1-2, with a weak D call TRBD1 (6 bases). CDR3 length: 13 residues. Trimming cost V 7 bases and J 0 bases, with 9 bases left between them. CDR3 in amino acids: CASTQGSNYGYTF. The CDR3 DNA is TGTGCCAGCACCCAGGGGTCTAACTATGGCTACACCTTC.

V and J are TRBV25-1 and TRBJ2-5; the D is unclear. With 1 base removed from V and 3 bases from J, the gap between germline ends came to 9 bases. The V gene's germline CDR1 is MGHDK and CDR2 SYGVNS. The CDR3 covers 14 residues. The CDR3 DNA reads as TGTGCCAGCAGTGAATTCCGCGTAGAAGAGACCCAGTACTTC. Encoded protein: CASSEFRVEETQYF.

This clonotype was counted ten times or more. The V and J genes are TRBV20-1 and TRBJ2-4, with D perhaps assigned TRBD1 or TRBD2 (7 bases each). The V end was cut by 0 bases, the J end by 0 bases, with 18 bases between. From germline, CDR1 is DFQATT and CDR2 SNEGSKA (reference sequence). This CDR3 region has 18 residues. The CDR3 nucleotides read TGCAGTGCTAGAGATAGGGAGGGGGCCGGGGGAGCCAAAAACATTCAGTACTTC. Its protein product is CSARDREGAGGAKNIQYF.

This clonotype has more than one count but fewer than ten. The genes are TRBV20-1 and TRBJ1-1; D is undetermined. The germline V and J ends were trimmed by 8 bases and 0 bases, with 4 bases remaining between them. The germline V gene has CDR1 DFQATT and CDR2 SNEGSKA (reference sequence). The CDR3 runs 10 residues. Here the CDR3 reads CSTMNTEAFF. DNA for the CDR3: TGCAGTACTATGAACACTGAAGCTTTCTTT.

This clonotype has a count of ten or more. The V and J genes are TRBV5-1 and TRBJ2-7, with D perhaps TRBD2 (7 bases). Germline CDR1 and CDR2: SGHRS and YFSETQ. The CDR3 extends over 16 amino acids. V was pared by 4 bases and J by 0 bases, with 17 bases between. For the CDR3, the DNA is TGCGCCAGCAGCACCCGTTTAGGGGGGGGCTCCTACGAGCAGTACTTC. This translates into CASSTRLGGGSYEQYF.

A word on this clonotype: A much larger clone differs from this one at a single base, so this may be a read error. This chain connects TRBV9 to TRBJ2-1; D unclear. This CDR3 is 13 amino acids long. The germline gives CDR1 SGDLS, CDR2 YYNGEE. CDR3 in DNA: TGTGTCAGCAGCGTAGGACCCGGGTGGGCGCAGTTCTTC. Translation gives CVSSVGPGWAQFF.

With regard to this clonotype: A much larger clone differs by one base, so this may be a read error. This sequence joins TRBV25-1 and TRBJ2-3; possible D gene TRBD2, 5 bases. The CDR3 has 13 amino acids. V was pared by 6 bases and J by 12 bases, with 19 bases between. From germline, CDR1 is MGHDK and CDR2 SYGVNS. The CDR3 reads CASRDSAGFSQYF. CDR3 DNA sequence: TGTGCCAGCAGGGATAGCGCGGGCTTTTCCCAGTATTTT.